A single sample gave rise to the 13 T cell receptor beta chains below, sequenced in a study of blood T cell repertoires in COVID-19. Produced via immunoSEQ multiplex PCR; TCRdb's table is partial and in-frame only. The sample holds 250,000 to 300,000 clones, roughly 85% seen once. The source material was peripheral blood. These receptors came from a man aged 50 to 59 with active or convalescent COVID-19.

In this sample, this clone turned up once. The chain is built from TRBV16 and TRBJ1-5; 8 bases fit TRBD1. V lost 4 bases to trimming and J lost 6 bases; unmatched junction nucleotides: 5. Germline V gene data show CDR1 as KGHSY and CDR2 as FQNENV. The CDR3 is made up of 14 amino acids. The CDR3 loop is CASSLQGAGQPQHF. CDR3 nucleotides: TGTGCCAGCAGCCTCCAGGGGGCAGGTCAGCCCCAGCATTTT. The full variable domain, completed using reference TRBV16 and TRBJ1-5, is GEEVAQTPKHLVRGEGQKAKLYCAPIKGHSYVFWYQQVLKNEFKFLISFQNENVFDETGMPKERFSAKCLPNSPCSLEIQATKLEDSAVYFCASSLQGAGQPQHFGDGTRLSIL.

The CDR3 loop is CASNPQGGSWEQFF. As DNA, the CDR3 is TGTGCCAGCAACCCGCAGGGTGGTAGTTGGGAGCAGTTCTTC. This rearrangement joins TRBV28 to TRBJ2-1, with D tentatively TRBD1 (5 bases). Per germline, CDR1 MDHEN and CDR2 SYDVKM. CDR3 size: 14 residues. Trimming stripped 7 bases from V and 10 bases from J, with 20 bases between.

The chain joins TRBV7-2 to TRBJ2-1, with TRBD2 matching over 13 bases. Germline values: CDR1 SGHTA, CDR2 FQGNSA. The trim removed 3 bases at V and 0 bases at J, leaving 2 bases unmatched. CDR3 size: 17 residues. In DNA form, the CDR3 reads TGTGCCAGCAGCTTGGGACTAGCGGGGCTCTCCTACAATGAGCAGTTCTTC. This sequence encodes CASSLGLAGLSYNEQFF. The full variable domain, rest sourced from reference TRBV7-2 and TRBJ2-1, is GAGVSQSPSNKVTEKGKDVELRCDPISGHTALYWYRQSLGQGLEFLIYFQGNSAPDKSGLPSDRFSAERTGGSVSTLTIQRTQQEDSAVYLCASSLGLAGLSYNEQFFGPGTRLTVL.

The rearrangement links TRBV18 to TRBJ2-2; D not certain. This CDR3 is 13 amino acids long. Trimming pared 3 bases from V and 3 bases from J, leaving 5 bases between. The germline V gene encodes CDR1 KGHSH and CDR2 LQKENI. Written as DNA, the CDR3 is TGTGCCAGCTCACCTGAGGACACCGGGGAGCTGTTTTTT. Translating gives CASSPEDTGELFF.

This clone was recorded a few times. Within the sample, other DNA sequences also encode this same CDR3. The chain has TRBV12-3 or TRBV12-4 and TRBJ1-2; D gene uncertain. The V gene lost 2 bases and the J gene lost 0 bases, with 4 bases spanning the gap. This CDR3 has 13 residues. CDR3 sequence (DNA): TGTGCCAGCAGTTTACGGGCTAACTATGGCTACACCTTC. Amino acid sequence: CASSLRANYGYTF.

This clone has just a few counts. The CDR3 nucleotides are TGTGCCAGCAGTCGGGGGAGCAGCAATCAGCCCCAGCATTTT. Its protein product is CASSRGSSNQPQHF. This chain links TRBV28 with TRBJ1-5; a possible D gene is TRBD1 (5 bases). The germline gives CDR1 MDHEN, CDR2 SYDVKM. CDR3 length equals 14 residues. The ends were cut back, 5 bases at V and 1 base at J, with 9 bases in the middle.

J is TRBJ2-1 and V is TRBV3-1 (or the pseudogene TRBV3-2); D is perhaps TRBD2 (5 bases). Germline-derived CDR1 and CDR2 are LGHDT and YNNKEL (reference sequence). Trimming cost V 0 bases and J 10 bases, with 10 bases left between them. The CDR3 totals 13 residues. In DNA form, the CDR3 reads TGTGCCAGCAGCCAAGATGGAGGCAGAGAGCAGTTCTTC. Protein sequence: CASSQDGGREQFF.

This chain links TRBV3-1 (or the pseudogene TRBV3-2) with TRBJ2-1; TRBD2 aligns across 11 bases. This CDR3 region has 15 residues. The V and J ends lost 0 bases and 14 bases, in that order; junction bases with no gene match: 9. The germline CDR1 and CDR2 sequences are LGHDT and YNNKEL (reference sequence). The DNA for the CDR3 is TGTGCCAGCAGCCAAGATACGATAGCGGGAGGGCCGGAGTTCTTC. This sequence encodes CASSQDTIAGGPEFF.

The V and J genes are TRBV19 and TRBJ1-4, with D possibly TRBD1 on 6 matching bases. This CDR3 region has 18 residues. Germline-derived CDR1 and CDR2 are LNHDA and SQIVND (reference sequence). The V end was cut by 6 bases, the J end by 8 bases, with 28 bases between. CDR3 sequence (DNA): TGTGCCAGTAGCCCCCGCGGTGGGGGCGGGGGCGGAGGGGAAAAACTGTTTTTT. Translated: CASSPRGGGGGGGEKLFF.

The rearrangement joins TRBV9 to TRBJ2-1; D gene unclear. Germline V CDR1 and CDR2: SGDLS, YYNGEE. V was cut by 0 bases and J by 6 bases, with 4 bases left in between. CDR3 length: 12 amino acids. The CDR3 reads CASSVAGNEQFF. The CDR3 nucleotides are TGTGCCAGCAGCGTAGCCGGCAATGAGCAGTTCTTC. Complete variable domain (other parts from reference TRBV9 and TRBJ2-1): DSGVTQTPKHLITATGQRVTLRCSPRSGDLSVYWYQQSLDQGLQFLIQYYNGEERAKGNILERFSAQQFPDLHSELNLSSLELGDSALYFCASSVAGNEQFFGPGTRLTVL.

This clone was seen once. V gene TRBV2 combines with J gene TRBJ1-5, with D possibly being TRBD1 (6 bases). Trimming stripped 4 bases from V and 1 base from J, with 11 bases between. Germline CDR1 SNHLY, CDR2 FYNNEI. CDR3 length equals 15 residues. CDR3 DNA sequence: TGTGCCAGCAGTGGGGGGCGGGGGAGCAATCAGCCCCAGCATTTT. Protein sequence: CASSGGRGSNQPQHF.

The chain couples TRBV2 to TRBJ2-2, with D perhaps TRBD1 (6 bases). Germline V gives CDR1 SNHLY, CDR2 FYNNEI. The CDR3 runs to 15 residues. Trimming left V 2 bases short and J 4 bases short, with 11 bases between. CDR3 nucleotides: TGTGCCAGCAGTGAACAGGGGTCCGCCACCGGGGAGCTGTTTTTT. Its protein product is CASSEQGSATGELFF.

The rearrangement links TRBV5-1 to TRBJ1-4, with D maybe TRBD1 (5 bases). The CDR3 spans 17 residues. V was cut by 1 base and J by 1 base, with 14 bases left in between. Germline V CDR1 and CDR2: SGHRS, YFSETQ. CDR3 nucleotide sequence: TGCGCCAGCAGCTTGCAGGGTGTTTGGGGAACTAATGAAAAACTGTTTTTT. Protein product: CASSLQGVWGTNEKLFF.